What follows are 30 T cell receptor beta chains derived from one specimen sequenced in a study of cytomegalovirus exposure and HLA in healthy donors. Primers included in the PCR were 60 Vbeta and 13 Jbeta primers. Profiling relied on immunoSEQ multiplex PCR, and the TCRdb table lists in-frame clones only, not all of them. Here the sample table reports tens of thousands of clones. Sequencing was performed on PBMCs. The receptor source for this set is a man aged 45-60 years in good health and CMV-seronegative.

The rearrangement uses TRBV29-1 and TRBJ2-7; weak D call: TRBD2 (5 bases). The germline CDR1 and CDR2 sequences are SQVTM and ANQGSEA. Trimming took 4 bases from V and 3 from J, leaving 19 bases between them. The CDR3 is 15 amino acids. The CDR3 DNA follows: TGCAGCGTTGGTATACGGGGTGGTGGGGTCTACGAGCAGTACTTC. This sequence encodes CSVGIRGGGVYEQYF.

J is TRBJ1-4 and V is TRBV7-9; perhaps TRBD1 as D (6 bases). The CDR3 extends over 13 amino acids. The V and J ends lost 1 base and 6 bases respectively, with 6 bases between them. Per germline, CDR1 SEHNR and CDR2 FQNEAQ (reference sequence). DNA of the CDR3: TGTGCCAGCAGCTTAGACAGGGATGAAAAACTGTTTTTT. The encoded protein is CASSLDRDEKLFF.

The chain is built from TRBV5-1 and TRBJ2-5; 8 bases are shared with TRBD1. This CDR3 contains 14 residues. V lost 4 bases, J lost 5 bases, and 7 bases stayed unmatched. CDR1 is SGHRS and CDR2 is YFSETQ in the germline V gene. As DNA, the CDR3 is TGCGCCAGCAGCAAGACAGGGGCGCTCGAGACCCAGTACTTC. Encoded protein: CASSKTGALETQYF.

The DNA for the CDR3 is TGTGCCAGCAGCACAGGGGAGAGGACTAATGAAAAACTGTTTTTT. Protein: CASSTGERTNEKLFF. This chain links TRBV7-9 with TRBJ1-4; 7 positions agree with TRBD1. With 5 bases clipped from V and 2 bases from J, the junction kept 5 bases outside the gene matches. The length of the CDR3 is 15 residues. Germline V gives CDR1 SEHNR, CDR2 FQNEAQ (reference sequence).

The rearrangement links TRBV6-1 to TRBJ1-2; maybe TRBD1 (6 bases). Germline CDR1 MNHNS, CDR2 SASEGT. This CDR3 has 14 amino acids. V was pared by 0 bases and J by 6 bases, with 11 bases between. This CDR3 is CASSEARGANGYTF. For the CDR3, the DNA is TGTGCCAGCAGTGAAGCGCGGGGGGCGAATGGCTACACCTTC.

This rearrangement joins TRBV9 to TRBJ2-7; the D gene is possibly TRBD2 (7 bases). Germline V gives CDR1 SGDLS, CDR2 YYNGEE. The CDR3 is 16 amino acids. V lost 0 bases, J lost 3 bases, and 16 bases lay in between. The CDR3 protein is CASSVAGGGGYYEQYF. The DNA for the CDR3 is TGTGCCAGCAGCGTAGCTGGTGGGGGGGGCTACTACGAGCAGTACTTC.

This sequence joins TRBV2 and TRBJ1-4, with a possible D match to TRBD1 (6 bases). Trimming took 1 base from V and 5 from J, leaving 8 bases between them. The CDR3 length is 14 residues. CDR1 SNHLY and CDR2 FYNNEI come from the germline V gene. CDR3 sequence (DNA): TGTGCCAGCAGTGAAGGGACAGCGAATGAAAAACTGTTTTTT. It codes for CASSEGTANEKLFF.

This sequence joins TRBV6-5 and TRBJ1-1; D unclear. The length of the CDR3 is 14 residues. The germline V and J ends were trimmed by 6 bases and 1 base, with 12 bases remaining between them. Looked up from germline, CDR1 is MNHEY and CDR2 is SVGAGI. CDR3 region: CASSFDMSNTEAFF. The CDR3 region has the DNA TGTGCCAGCAGCTTCGACATGTCGAACACTGAAGCTTTCTTT.

The chain has TRBV4-1 and TRBJ1-2; no clear D. Germline V gene data show CDR1 as MGHRA and CDR2 as YSYEKL. V lost 3 bases and J lost 4, with 12 bases in between. CDR3 length: 14 residues. Here the CDR3 DNA reads TGCGCCAGCAGCCAGCCGGAGCTCTCCTATGGCTACACCTTC. Protein: CASSQPELSYGYTF.

This rearrangement joins TRBV27 to TRBJ2-3, with D maybe TRBD1 (6 bases). This CDR3 comprises 16 residues. Trimming cost V 5 bases and J 2 bases, with 17 bases left between them. CDR1 and CDR2 from the germline V gene are MNHEY and SMNVEV (reference sequence). CDR3 DNA sequence: TGTGCCAGCAGTGGGATACAGGGAATCGCCACAGATACGCAGTATTTT. It is translated as CASSGIQGIATDTQYF.

J is TRBJ2-7 and V is TRBV7-8, with TRBD2 identical over 11 bases. The germline CDR1 and CDR2 sequences are SGHVS and FQNEAQ. The length of the CDR3 is 14 residues. The junction had 4 bases not matched to a gene; V was cut back by 5 bases and J by 4 bases. CDR3 nucleotide sequence: TGTGCCAGCAGCGTGGGGACTAGCGGTTACGAGCAGTACTTC. This sequence encodes CASSVGTSGYEQYF.

This chain connects TRBV5-1 to TRBJ1-1, with D maybe TRBD1 (5 bases). Germline CDR1 is SGHRS and CDR2 is YFSETQ. V lost 3 bases to trimming and J lost 5 bases, with 11 bases between them. The CDR3 length is 13 residues. Written as DNA, the CDR3 is TGCGCCAGCAGCTGGCCCGGGGGGACTGAAGCTTTCTTT. It is translated as CASSWPGGTEAFF.

The chain couples TRBV6-5 to TRBJ2-7; 7 nucleotides agree with TRBD1. This CDR3 is 14 amino acids long. The V and J ends lost 10 bases and 0 bases, in that order; junction bases with no gene match: 9. Per germline, CDR1 MNHEY and CDR2 SVGAGI. CDR3 in amino acids: CATKGQAHSYEQYF. The CDR3, as DNA: TGTGCCACAAAAGGACAGGCCCACTCCTACGAGCAGTACTTC.

The chain employs TRBV10-3 and TRBJ1-2; TRBD1 matches at 8 bases. Per germline, CDR1 ENHRY and CDR2 SYGVKD. The CDR3 is 14 residues long. J was trimmed by 3 bases and V by 10 bases; bases with no gene match: 10. The CDR3 region is CATRTGLMDYGYTF. The CDR3 coding sequence is TGTGCCACCCGGACAGGGTTAATGGACTATGGCTACACCTTC.

The rearrangement links TRBV4-2 to TRBJ1-2; D is uncertain. The V end was cut by 1 base, the J end by 7 bases, with 13 bases between. The length of the CDR3 is 14 residues. Germline CDR1 reads LGHNA; CDR2 reads YNFKEQ. CDR3 in amino acids: CASSQAAPYSGYTF. CDR3 coding DNA: TGTGCCAGCAGCCAAGCCGCCCCCTACAGTGGCTACACCTTC.

This chain joins TRBV28 and TRBJ2-3; TRBD2 aligns across 7 bases. Germline values: CDR1 MDHEN, CDR2 SYDVKM. This CDR3 contains 13 residues. The V gene end was trimmed by 8 bases and the J gene end by 3 bases; junction bases not matched to a gene: 5. The CDR3 bases are TGTGCCAGCGAAAGGCGGGGGACAGATACGCAGTATTTT. Translating gives CASERRGTDTQYF.

The rearrangement joins TRBV6-6 to TRBJ1-6, with 8 bases identical to TRBD1. This CDR3 region has 16 residues. Germline CDR1 is MNHNY and CDR2 is SVGAGI (reference sequence). The V segment lost 2 bases and the J segment 5 bases; nucleotides outside the gene matches: 5. This CDR3 reads CASSYVQGADNSPLHF. The CDR3 nucleotides read TGTGCCAGCAGTTACGTCCAGGGGGCAGATAATTCACCCCTCCACTTT.

The chain has TRBV6-5 and TRBJ1-1; a possible D gene is TRBD1 (5 bases). This CDR3 is 14 amino acids long. Germline CDR1 and CDR2: MNHEY and SVGAGI. V was pared by 5 bases and J by 1 base, with 11 bases between. The CDR3 nucleotides read TGTGCCAGCAGTCCGGGACTCTCGAACACTGAAGCTTTCTTT. Protein product: CASSPGLSNTEAFF.

V and J are TRBV28 and TRBJ2-7; 7 positions match TRBD1. This CDR3 contains 14 residues. CDR1 and CDR2 (germline): MDHEN, SYDVKM. The V segment lost 5 bases and the J segment 0 bases; nucleotides outside the gene matches: 4. DNA of the CDR3: TGTGCCAGCAGTACCGGGACAGCCTCCTACGAGCAGTACTTC. This sequence encodes CASSTGTASYEQYF.

This chain connects TRBV6-5 to TRBJ1-1; D remains ambiguous. Germline lookup yields CDR1 MNHEY and CDR2 SVGAGI. The CDR3 runs 13 residues. Trimming removed 5 bases at V and 4 bases at J, with 11 bases between. Written as DNA, the CDR3 is TGTGCCAGCAGTCCACGACGGAGCACTGAAGCTTTCTTT. Protein product: CASSPRRSTEAFF.

V is TRBV15 and J is TRBJ2-7; TRBD1 might be the D (6 bases). Trimming removed 0 bases from V and 3 bases from J, with 9 bases in between. Germline-derived CDR1 and CDR2 are LNHNV and YYDKDF (reference sequence). This CDR3 contains 14 residues. The CDR3 here is CATSRDRGHYEQYF. CDR3 sequence (DNA): TGTGCCACCAGCAGAGATAGGGGACACTACGAGCAGTACTTC.

The gene calls are TRBV6-5 and TRBJ2-7; 7 nucleotides line up with TRBD2. Germline-derived CDR1 and CDR2 are MNHEY and SVGAGI. V gave up 5 bases and J gave up 3 bases; unmatched junction bases: 10. The CDR3 sequence is 15 residues long. The CDR3 DNA follows: TGTGCCAGCAGTAACCGGGACTACATCTTCTACGAGCAGTACTTC. Its translation: CASSNRDYIFYEQYF.

The chain employs TRBV18 and TRBJ1-1; D not resolved. V was clipped by 2 bases and J by 4 bases, with 5 bases between them. Per germline, CDR1 KGHSH and CDR2 LQKENI. This CDR3 has 12 amino acids. As DNA, the CDR3 is TGTGCCAGCTCACCAGGCCGCACTGAAGCTTTCTTT. Translating it yields CASSPGRTEAFF.

This rearrangement joins TRBV7-6 to TRBJ2-5; 11 nucleotides agree with TRBD1. Per germline, CDR1 SGHVS and CDR2 FNYEAQ. J gave up 7 bases and V 5 bases, and 9 bases lay outside the gene matches. The CDR3 spans 15 residues. CDR3 amino acids: CASSGRTGGVGTQYF. The CDR3 nucleotides are TGTGCCAGCAGCGGTAGGACAGGGGGCGTCGGGACCCAGTACTTC.

The chain links TRBV11-2 to TRBJ2-1, with D uncertain. Germline V gene sequence: CDR1 SGHAT, CDR2 FQNNGV. V lost 0 bases and J 3 bases, leaving 9 bases between the germline ends. The CDR3 length is 15 residues. The chain's CDR3 is CASSLDFQVYNEQFF. CDR3 bases: TGTGCCAGCAGCTTAGATTTCCAGGTCTACAATGAGCAGTTCTTC.

CDR3 sequence reads: CASSSGQGAFGANVLTF. The CDR3 DNA reads as TGTGCCAGCAGTTCCGGACAGGGGGCGTTTGGGGCCAACGTCCTGACTTTC. V is TRBV27 and J is TRBJ2-6; 11 positions match TRBD1. V trimming: 4 bases; J trimming: 3 bases; junction bases outside the gene matches: 5. The CDR3 consists of 17 residues. The germline V gene has CDR1 MNHEY and CDR2 SMNVEV (reference sequence).

This sequence joins TRBV18 and TRBJ2-1; a possible D gene is TRBD2 (7 bases). CDR1 is KGHSH, CDR2 LQKENI, per germline. This CDR3 has 16 residues. V lost 4 bases and J 0 bases, leaving 13 bases between the germline ends. The DNA of the CDR3 is TGTGCCAGCTCACAGGGGGGGGACCTCTCCTACAATGAGCAGTTCTTC. Residues: CASSQGGDLSYNEQFF. The complete variable domain, with remaining parts taken from reference TRBV18 and TRBJ2-1, reads NAGVMQNPRHLVRRRGQEARLRCSPMKGHSHVYWYRQLPEEGLKFMVYLQKENIIDESGMPKERFSAEFPKEGPSILRIQQVVRGDSAAYFCASSQGGDLSYNEQFFGPGTRLTVL.

This chain's CDR3 is CASSQDTVRRATNEKLFF. The CDR3 DNA reads TGCGCCAGCAGCCAAGATACAGTACGGCGTGCAACTAATGAAAAACTGTTTTTT. The chain employs TRBV4-3 and TRBJ1-4; D is unresolved. CDR3 size: 18 residues. Germline-derived CDR1 and CDR2 are LGHNA and YSLEER. V lost 0 bases and J lost 0, with 14 bases in between.

The chain couples TRBV27 to TRBJ1-5; TRBD1 is a possible D gene (6 bases). Trimming took 6 bases from V and 6 from J, leaving 12 bases between them. The CDR3 is 13 residues long. Germline CDR1 and CDR2: MNHEY and SMNVEV (reference sequence). The chain's CDR3 is CASRTTGGQPQHF. CDR3 in DNA: TGTGCCAGCAGAACGACAGGCGGTCAGCCCCAGCATTTT.

The V call is TRBV27, the J call TRBJ2-7, with 7 nucleotides matching TRBD1. The CDR3 is made up of 14 amino acids. The trim removed 6 bases at V and 3 bases at J, leaving 8 bases unmatched. Looked up from germline, CDR1 is MNHEY and CDR2 is SMNVEV (reference sequence). The CDR3 region has the DNA TGTGCCAGCAGCCATACCGGGACAGTCTACGAGCAGTACTTC. Translation gives CASSHTGTVYEQYF.